This TCR beta chain was captured by sequencing in a study of T cells in Graves' hyperthyroidism and ophthalmopathy (dated by TCRdb to the late 2010s). For the wider study: Peripheral blood was collected at initial diagnosis, before any treatment. TCR Vbeta CDR3 sequencing of roughly 140 peripheral blood samples (roughly 41 ophthalmopathy, under 80 hyperthyroidism and approximately 17 progressor patients) is reported in the paper. After sampling, hyperthyroidism patients received methimazole starting at 30 mg daily, and ophthalmopathy patients received high-dose intravenous methylprednisolone. The 100 or so discovery patients were divided at random into training and test sets in a 7:3 ratio. In addition, the study compared T-cell repertoires in thyroid tissue and in blood from a handful of Graves' hyperthyroidism patients. TCR V-J signatures able to tell the groups apart were searched for in a discovery cohort of some 100 patients, of whom more than 40 had Graves' ophthalmopathy and 55 to 65 had stable Graves' hyperthyroidism. Whether ophthalmopathy could be predicted prospectively was tested in an independent validation cohort made up of under 20 hyperthyroidism patients plus 17 patients who later progressed to ophthalmopathy.

The paper as a whole reports these results and caveats: Most expanded thyroid clonotypes (frequency above 0.001) were also found in blood, which suggests that blood repertoires may mirror thyroid immune responses. In validation, the model predicted progression to ophthalmopathy with 65% to 71% sensitivity and approximately 72% specificity, a median of around 6.6 months before onset. A model built on a 13 V-J signature distinguished ophthalmopathy from stable hyperthyroidism, reaching 85% to 90% sensitivity and 81% to 83% specificity in cross-validation and 80%/75% in testing. No statistical method was used to fix the sample size in advance, and group allocation was not hidden from the investigators.

This clonotype has ten or more counts. No cognate antigen has been identified for it. Per-nucleotide qualities are absent, and no much larger clonotype sits a single base away. As encoded in the germline V gene, CDR1 is SGHRS while CDR2 is YFSETQ. Spanning cysteine to phenylalanine, the CDR3 consists of 12 amino acids. This entry keeps only the CDR3 DNA: 36 bases, framed from base 1. V loses 5 bases of germline sequence and J loses 3 bases, and the interval between the two ends is 9 bases. Amplification of TCR beta CDR3 regions was carried out from RNA transcripts. The TCR CDR3 was subjected to a first round of RT-PCR using the HTBI primer set and the Qiagen OneStep RT-PCR kit. Libraries were constructed in a second round of multiplex PCR, after which size selection and purification were carried out. Sequencing of the libraries was done on an Illumina HiSeq2000 using paired-end 100 bp reads. Concerning the study's data processing: SOAPnuke was used to process the raw data, throwing out any read that contained adapters or uncalled bases, had a mean Phred below 15, or lacked an exact constant-primer or identifier match. High-quality paired reads were merged using COPE v1.2.5, and each unique nucleotide sequence was defined as a clonotype. MiTCR v1.1 was used to align the clonotypes against IMGT TRBV, TRBD and TRBJ reference segments. The analysis included only V-J combinations with a frequency above 0.0001, which together covered roughly 99% of the repertoires. The TCS score was defined as the ratio of F50 (clonal expansion) to E x V (chaos), calculated using BLOSUM62-based TCRdist between CDR3 peptides within each V-J. Welch's t-statistics and random forest reduced fewer than 600 V-J features to 13, which were used in a naive Bayes classifier (R e1071). In-frame beta chains were kept once TCRdb had trimmed the public reads at Q25 with fastp and called clones with MiXCR. CDR3 protein duplicates are merged, each entry listing the most common genes and DNA. The V and J calls, along with clone size, are taken from TCRdb and not from the paper's own processing. The sample includes approximately 620,000 distinct CDR3 sequences, with about 16% observed a single time. Roughly 3% of the sample is held by the ten biggest clonotypes.

In the ophthalmopathy patients, disease was moderately to severely active, with a Clinical Activity Score of 3 or more, a NOSPECS grade of 4 or more, and a duration of less than 3 months. Patients with uncontrolled infections, other autoimmune diseases, pregnancy or lactation were excluded. Diagnoses were based on clinical symptoms, serum thyroxine and TRAb, thyroid ultrasound and orbital computed tomography. PBMCs were separated from under 11 ml of fresh peripheral blood using Ficoll-Paque density gradient centrifugation. Total RNA was extracted using Trizol reagent, and RNA quality was assessed on an Agilent 2100 Bioanalyzer.

The rearrangement combines TRBV5-1 with TRBJ2-7; perhaps TRBD1 is the D gene, with 6 bases matching. The sample was blood. The sequence derives from a woman between 40 and 50 years old with Graves' ophthalmopathy. The DNA is TGCGCCAGCAGACGGGACATCTACGAGCAGTACTTC. This gives the protein CASRRDIYEQYF.